These 18 T cell receptor beta chains were all obtained from the same sample, sequenced in a study of blood T cell repertoires in COVID-19. Data came from immunoSEQ multiplex PCR; TCRdb stores just in-frame clones and leaves some out. The sample includes tens of thousands of clones, 75% to 85% of them seen just once. The specimen was peripheral blood. Source of these receptors: a woman of 80 years or more with acute or convalescent COVID-19.

This clone was seen only once. This chain connects TRBV5-6 to TRBJ1-6, with 9 bases matching TRBD1. The germline V gene encodes CDR1 SGHDT and CDR2 YYEEEE. The CDR3 loop spans 15 amino acids. Germline trimming cut 4 bases from V and 6 bases from J; bases unmatched to any gene: 5. The CDR3 DNA reads TGTGCCAGCAGCCGACAGGGACAGGGTAATTCACCCCTCCACTTT. This encodes CASSRQGQGNSPLHF.

V is TRBV5-4 and J is TRBJ2-3, with D possibly TRBD2 on 5 matching bases. Germline V gene sequence: CDR1 SGHNT, CDR2 YYREEE (reference sequence). Trimming took 4 bases from V and 2 from J, leaving 14 bases between them. The CDR3 runs to 15 residues. CDR3 in amino acids: CASSMAGTFTDTQYF. The CDR3 coding sequence is TGTGCCAGCAGCATGGCGGGTACTTTCACAGATACGCAGTATTTT.

This chain joins TRBV6-6 and TRBJ2-2, with D possibly matching TRBD2 (5 bases). Per germline, CDR1 MNHNY and CDR2 SVGAGI (reference sequence). The CDR3 is made up of 16 amino acids. Trimming removed 5 bases at V and 7 bases at J, with 20 bases between. In DNA, the CDR3 is TGTGCCAGCAGTAAACACGTCGACTATTTCGGCGGGGAGCTGTTTTTT. Encoded protein: CASSKHVDYFGGELFF.

A single count supports this clone. This chain links TRBV6-5 with TRBJ2-3, with D maybe TRBD2 (5 bases). Germline CDR1 reads MNHEY; CDR2 reads SVGAGI. This CDR3 spans 16 amino acids. Trimming took 2 bases from V and 4 from J, leaving 16 bases between them. The CDR3 protein is CASSYGRRRWPDTQYF. DNA for the CDR3: TGTGCCAGCAGTTACGGGAGACGGAGGTGGCCAGATACGCAGTATTTT.

The chain couples TRBV3-1 (or the pseudogene TRBV3-2) to TRBJ2-3; 9 nucleotides agree with TRBD2. Losses at the gene ends were 0 bases for V and 3 bases for J; bases not matched to a gene: 4. The CDR3 is 16 residues long. Germline CDR1 reads LGHDT; CDR2 reads YNNKEL (reference sequence). CDR3 in amino acids: CASSQDSSGVTDTQYF. CDR3 bases: TGTGCCAGCAGCCAAGACTCTAGCGGGGTGACAGATACGCAGTATTTT.

This chain uses TRBV18 with TRBJ2-7; the match to TRBD1 covers 9 bases. The CDR3 covers 14 residues. V was pared by 3 bases and J by 6 bases, with 6 bases of the junction left unmatched. Germline CDR1 is KGHSH and CDR2 is LQKENI. This chain's CDR3 is CASSPGQGEREQYF. The CDR3 nucleotides read TGTGCCAGCTCACCGGGACAGGGTGAACGCGAGCAGTACTTC.

The chain links TRBV20-1 to TRBJ2-7; D uncertain. Germline V gene lookup returns CDR1 DFQATT and CDR2 SNEGSKA (reference sequence). V was clipped by 3 bases and J by 1 base, with 7 bases between them. The CDR3 is 12 amino acids. CDR3 amino acids: CSASGESYEQYF. The CDR3 region has the DNA TGCAGTGCTAGTGGAGAATCCTACGAGCAGTACTTC.

This clone occurred a few times. V and J are TRBV9 and TRBJ2-5; the match to TRBD1 covers 8 bases. The CDR3 consists of 15 residues. From germline, CDR1 is SGDLS and CDR2 YYNGEE. The ends lost 4 bases at V and 0 bases at J; junction bases unmatched: 5. The CDR3 nucleotides read TGTGCCAGCAGCTCCTCAGGGGGCCACCAAGAGACCCAGTACTTC. Protein: CASSSSGGHQETQYF.

Comments on this clone: Because the CDR3's place on the DNA is in doubt, the DNA is left out and the CDR3 is given as listed by TCRdb. This rearrangement joins TRBV2 to TRBJ2-7; the table assigns TRBD2, which was not confirmed against the DNA. The CDR3 is 15 amino acids long, termini counted. Germline CDR1 SNHLY, CDR2 FYNNEI. Here the CDR3 reads CASSSSGLAGDGQYF.

On this clone: Additional DNA sequences in this sample encode the identical CDR3. This sequence joins TRBV12-3 or TRBV12-4 and TRBJ1-2; perhaps TRBD1 as D (6 bases). This CDR3 has 13 residues. The V end lost 1 base, the J end lost 4 bases, and 7 bases lay between the germline ends. CDR3 loop: CASSLGQAYGYTF. The CDR3 nucleotides read TGTGCCAGCAGTTTAGGACAGGCCTATGGCTACACCTTC.

V gene TRBV3-1 (or the pseudogene TRBV3-2) combines with J gene TRBJ1-5; D is unresolved. CDR1 and CDR2 (germline): LGHDT, YNNKEL (reference sequence). The CDR3 covers 13 residues. V shed 10 bases and J shed 1 base, with 11 bases lying between them. The CDR3 loop is CATRPQSNQPQHF. CDR3 coding DNA: TGTGCCACCAGACCCCAGAGCAATCAGCCCCAGCATTTT.

V and J are TRBV11-2 and TRBJ1-2; TRBD1 agrees at 7 bases. From germline, CDR1 is SGHAT and CDR2 FQNNGV. With V trimmed by 5 bases and J by 3 bases, 3 bases remained unmatched. The CDR3 is made up of 13 amino acids. CDR3 sequence reads: CASSPQGDYGYTF. CDR3 nucleotide sequence: TGTGCCAGCAGCCCCCAGGGGGACTATGGCTACACCTTC.

Only a few counts were recorded for this clone. This chain connects TRBV30 to TRBJ2-5; 7 bases align to TRBD1. The V gene's germline CDR1 is GTSNPN and CDR2 SVGIG (reference sequence). The V segment lost 3 bases and the J segment 2 bases; nucleotides outside the gene matches: 9. The length of the CDR3 is 15 residues. CDR3 protein: CAWRKPGQLQETQYF. CDR3 bases: TGTGCCTGGAGAAAGCCGGGACAGCTACAAGAGACCCAGTACTTC.

This clone showed up many times. V is TRBV9 and J is TRBJ1-6, with 7 bases identical to TRBD1. The CDR3 is made up of 14 amino acids. From germline, CDR1 is SGDLS and CDR2 YYNGEE. Trimming at V came to 4 bases and at J to 5 bases, leaving 3 bases not matched to a gene. The CDR3 DNA reads as TGTGCCAGCAGCCAGACAGGGAATAATTCACCCCTCCACTTT. Amino acid sequence: CASSQTGNNSPLHF.

The chain couples TRBV24-1 to TRBJ2-3; 12 bases are shared with TRBD2. V was pared by 3 bases and J by 2 bases, with 11 bases of the junction left unmatched. Germline values: CDR1 KGHDR, CDR2 SFDVKD. The CDR3 has 19 amino acids. Here the CDR3 reads CATSDTRTSGAIVTDTQYF. The CDR3 nucleotides are TGTGCCACCAGTGATACACGGACTAGCGGGGCTATCGTCACAGATACGCAGTATTTT.

Written as DNA, the CDR3 is TGTGCCAGTAGTACCCTCAGGGGCAATCAGCCCCAGCATTTT. It yields the protein CASSTLRGNQPQHF. This rearrangement joins TRBV19 to TRBJ1-5; D may be TRBD1 (5 bases). The CDR3 length is 14 residues. Trimming took 4 bases from V and 2 from J, leaving 9 bases between them. Germline CDR1 and CDR2: LNHDA and SQIVND (reference sequence).

The rearrangement uses TRBV5-6 and TRBJ2-1; tentatively, D is TRBD2 (6 bases). The germline V and J ends were trimmed by 3 bases and 6 bases, with 10 bases remaining between them. CDR1 is SGHDT and CDR2 is YYEEEE in the germline V gene. There are 13 residues in the CDR3. DNA for the CDR3: TGTGCCAGCAGCTACGGGACTCGCAATGAGCAGTTCTTC. Protein: CASSYGTRNEQFF.

The CDR3 protein is CASSLGGGNNEQFF. In DNA form, the CDR3 reads TGTGCCAGCAGCTTAGGTGGAGGGAACAATGAGCAGTTCTTC. V is TRBV7-9 and J is TRBJ2-1; tentatively, D is TRBD2 (6 bases). The CDR3 covers 14 residues. CDR1 and CDR2 from the germline V gene are SEHNR and FQNEAQ (reference sequence). Trimming took 1 base from V and 5 from J, leaving 9 bases between them.